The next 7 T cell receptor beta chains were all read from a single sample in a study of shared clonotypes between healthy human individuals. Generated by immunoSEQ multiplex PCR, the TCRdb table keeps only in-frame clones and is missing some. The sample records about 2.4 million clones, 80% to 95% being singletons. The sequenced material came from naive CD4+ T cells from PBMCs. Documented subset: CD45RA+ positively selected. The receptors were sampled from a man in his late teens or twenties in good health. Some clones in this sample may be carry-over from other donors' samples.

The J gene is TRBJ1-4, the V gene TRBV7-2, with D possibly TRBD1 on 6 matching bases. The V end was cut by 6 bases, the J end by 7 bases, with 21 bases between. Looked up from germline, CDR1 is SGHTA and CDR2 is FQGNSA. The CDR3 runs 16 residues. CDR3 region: CASSPGVGGASEKLFF. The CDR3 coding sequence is TGTGCCAGCAGTCCGGGGGTGGGGGGCGCGAGTGAAAAACTGTTTTTT.

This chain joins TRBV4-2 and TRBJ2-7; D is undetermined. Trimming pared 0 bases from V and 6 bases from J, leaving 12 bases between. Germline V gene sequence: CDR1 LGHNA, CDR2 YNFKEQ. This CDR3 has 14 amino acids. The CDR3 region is CASSQDPRSSEQYF. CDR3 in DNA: TGTGCCAGCAGCCAAGATCCAAGAAGTTCCGAGCAGTACTTC.

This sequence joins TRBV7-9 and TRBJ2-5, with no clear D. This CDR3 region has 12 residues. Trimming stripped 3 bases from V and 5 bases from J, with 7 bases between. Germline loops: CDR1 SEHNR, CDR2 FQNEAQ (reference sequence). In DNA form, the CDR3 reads TGTGCCAGCAGCTTCACAACGGAGACCCAGTACTTC. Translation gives CASSFTTETQYF.

CDR3 in DNA: TGTGCCAGCAGTGCTGACAGGGGGGATTCCAATGAGCAGTTCTTC. Translating gives CASSADRGDSNEQFF. The chain recombines TRBV2 with TRBJ2-1, with 9 bases lining up with TRBD1. This CDR3 region has 15 residues. CDR1 and CDR2 from the germline V gene are SNHLY and FYNNEI. The V gene end was trimmed by 4 bases and the J gene end by 6 bases; junction bases not matched to a gene: 7.

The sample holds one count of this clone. The chain's CDR3 is CASKERPLLPQETQYF. CDR3 bases: TGTGCCAGCAAGGAGCGACCATTGCTTCCACAAGAGACCCAGTACTTC. The chain recombines TRBV27 with TRBJ2-5, with D unclear. Trimming shortened V by 7 bases and J by 2 bases, and 20 bases separated the two germline ends. There are 16 residues in the CDR3. Germline V gene sequence: CDR1 MNHEY, CDR2 SMNVEV (reference sequence).

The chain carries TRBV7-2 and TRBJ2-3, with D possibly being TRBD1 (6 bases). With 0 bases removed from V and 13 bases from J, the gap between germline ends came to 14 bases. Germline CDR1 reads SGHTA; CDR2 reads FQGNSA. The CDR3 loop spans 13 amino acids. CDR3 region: CASSLAGRDIEYF. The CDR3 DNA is TGTGCCAGCAGCTTAGCAGGCCGGGACATTGAGTATTTT.

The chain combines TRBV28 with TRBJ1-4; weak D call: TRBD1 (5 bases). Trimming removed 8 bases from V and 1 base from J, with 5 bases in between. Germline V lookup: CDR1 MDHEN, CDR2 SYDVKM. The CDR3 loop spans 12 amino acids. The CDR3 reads CASQGTNEKLFF. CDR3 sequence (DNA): TGTGCCAGCCAGGGAACTAATGAAAAACTGTTTTTT.